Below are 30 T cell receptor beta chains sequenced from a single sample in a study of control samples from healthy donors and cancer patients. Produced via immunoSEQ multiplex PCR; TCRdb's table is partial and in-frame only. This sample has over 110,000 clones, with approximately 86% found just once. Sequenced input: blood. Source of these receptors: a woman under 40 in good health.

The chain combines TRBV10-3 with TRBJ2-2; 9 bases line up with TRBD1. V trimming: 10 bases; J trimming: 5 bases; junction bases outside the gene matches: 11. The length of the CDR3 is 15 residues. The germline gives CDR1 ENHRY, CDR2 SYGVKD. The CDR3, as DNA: TGTGCCACCAAAGTACAGGGGGCGATGACCGGGGAGCTGTTTTTT. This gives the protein CATKVQGAMTGELFF.

The CDR3 DNA follows: TGCGCCAGCACCGCATTACCGGGACTAGCGGGAGAGAGAAAAAACATTCAGTACTTC. Encoded protein: CASTALPGLAGERKNIQYF. The chain recombines TRBV5-1 with TRBJ2-4; TRBD2 matches at 14 bases. This CDR3 spans 19 amino acids. V lost 6 bases, J lost 4 bases, and 15 bases stayed unmatched. Germline CDR1 SGHRS, CDR2 YFSETQ.

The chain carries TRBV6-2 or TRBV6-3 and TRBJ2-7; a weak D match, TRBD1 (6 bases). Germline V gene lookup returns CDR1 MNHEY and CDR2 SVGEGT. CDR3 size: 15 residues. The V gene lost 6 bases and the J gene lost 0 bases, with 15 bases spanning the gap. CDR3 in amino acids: CASSSSRTASYEQYF. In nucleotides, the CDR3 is TGTGCCAGCAGCTCCTCGAGGACAGCCTCCTACGAGCAGTACTTC.

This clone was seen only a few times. The CDR3 DNA reads TGTGCCATATCCCCTATCGTGGGGGCTGGAAACACCATATATTTT. It specifies CAISPIVGAGNTIYF. The V call is TRBV10-3, the J call TRBJ1-3; D might be TRBD1 (5 bases). The CDR3 has 15 amino acids. With 9 bases removed from V and 2 bases from J, the gap between germline ends came to 17 bases. Per germline, CDR1 ENHRY and CDR2 SYGVKD.

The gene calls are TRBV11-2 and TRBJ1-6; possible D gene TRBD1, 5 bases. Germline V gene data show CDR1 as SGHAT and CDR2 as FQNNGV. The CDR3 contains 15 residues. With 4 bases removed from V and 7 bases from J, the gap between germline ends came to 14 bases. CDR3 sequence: CASSSPQGLNSPLHF. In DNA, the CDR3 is TGTGCCAGCAGCTCCCCTCAGGGTCTCAATTCACCCCTCCACTTT. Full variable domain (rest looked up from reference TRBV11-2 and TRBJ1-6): EAGVAQSPRYKIIEKRQSVAFWCNPISGHATLYWYQQILGQGPKLLIQFQNNGVVDDSQLPKDRFSAERLKGVDSTLKIQPAKLEDSAVYLCASSSPQGLNSPLHFGNGTRLTVT.

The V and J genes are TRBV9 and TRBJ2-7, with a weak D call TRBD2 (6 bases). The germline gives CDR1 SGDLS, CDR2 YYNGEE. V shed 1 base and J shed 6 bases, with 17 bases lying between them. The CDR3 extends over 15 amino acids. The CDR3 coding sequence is TGTGCCAGCAGCGTAATGGGTTCTAGCGCCGGCGAGCAGTACTTC. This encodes CASSVMGSSAGEQYF.

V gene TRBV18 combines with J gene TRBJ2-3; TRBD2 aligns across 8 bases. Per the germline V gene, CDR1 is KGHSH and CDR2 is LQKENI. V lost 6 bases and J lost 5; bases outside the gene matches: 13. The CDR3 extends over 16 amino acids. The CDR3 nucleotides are TGTGCCAGCTCCCAGGGGAGAGCGGGAGACCGAGATACGCAGTATTTT. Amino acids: CASSQGRAGDRDTQYF.

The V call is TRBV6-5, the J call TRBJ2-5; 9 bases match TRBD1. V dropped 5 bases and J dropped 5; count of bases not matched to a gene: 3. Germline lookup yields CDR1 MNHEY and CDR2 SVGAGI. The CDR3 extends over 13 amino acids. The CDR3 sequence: CASSLQGAETQYF. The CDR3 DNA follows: TGTGCCAGCAGTCTACAGGGGGCTGAGACCCAGTACTTC.

DNA for the CDR3: TGTGCCAGCGAAAAAGGACAGTTGAACACTGAAGCTTTCTTT. Protein: CASEKGQLNTEAFF. The chain recombines TRBV2 with TRBJ1-1; possibly TRBD1 for D (6 bases). CDR3 size: 14 residues. Germline V CDR1 and CDR2: SNHLY, FYNNEI. Deletions cut 8 bases from V and 0 bases from J, with 13 bases between.

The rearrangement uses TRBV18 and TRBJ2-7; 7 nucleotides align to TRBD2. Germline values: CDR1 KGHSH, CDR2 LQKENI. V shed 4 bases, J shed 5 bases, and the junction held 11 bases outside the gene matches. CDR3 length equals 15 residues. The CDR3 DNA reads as TGTGCCAGCTCACTATTTTCTAGCGGTGGCGACGAGCAGTACTTC. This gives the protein CASSLFSSGGDEQYF.

DNA for the CDR3: TGCGCCAGCAGCTTGGACAGTCGATCTGGAAACACCATATATTTT. It is translated as CASSLDSRSGNTIYF. The chain links TRBV5-1 to TRBJ1-3, with D unresolved. Trimming removed 0 bases at V and 1 base at J, with 8 bases between. Germline V gives CDR1 SGHRS, CDR2 YFSETQ. CDR3 size: 15 residues.

CDR3 protein: CSVLPTSGGSSYNEQFF. The CDR3 DNA is TGCAGCGTTCTCCCAACTAGCGGGGGGAGCTCCTACAATGAGCAGTTCTTC. This chain uses TRBV29-1 with TRBJ2-1, with TRBD2 identical over 12 bases. CDR1 and CDR2 (germline): SQVTM, ANQGSEA. Trimming cost V 5 bases and J 0 bases; bases outside gene matches: 8. The CDR3 extends over 17 amino acids.

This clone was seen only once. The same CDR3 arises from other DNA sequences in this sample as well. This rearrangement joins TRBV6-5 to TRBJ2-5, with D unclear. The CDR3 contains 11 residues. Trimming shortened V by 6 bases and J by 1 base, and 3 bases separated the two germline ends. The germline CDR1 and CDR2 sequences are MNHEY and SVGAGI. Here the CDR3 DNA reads TGTGCCAGCAGCCTCCAAGAGACCCAGTACTTC. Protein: CASSLQETQYF.

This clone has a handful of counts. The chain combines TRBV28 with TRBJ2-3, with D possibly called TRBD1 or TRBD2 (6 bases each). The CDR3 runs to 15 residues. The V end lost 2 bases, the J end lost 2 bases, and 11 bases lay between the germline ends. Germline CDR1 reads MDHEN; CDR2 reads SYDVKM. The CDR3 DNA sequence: TGTGCCAGCAGTTTAGGGGGGACACCCACAGATACGCAGTATTTT. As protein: CASSLGGTPTDTQYF.

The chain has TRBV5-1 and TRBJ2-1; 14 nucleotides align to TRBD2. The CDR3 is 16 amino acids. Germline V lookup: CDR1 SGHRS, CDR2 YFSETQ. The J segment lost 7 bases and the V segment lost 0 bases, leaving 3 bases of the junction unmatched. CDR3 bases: TGCGCCAGCAGCTTGGGTGGGACTAGCGGGAGTAATGAGCAGTTCTTC. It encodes CASSLGGTSGSNEQFF.

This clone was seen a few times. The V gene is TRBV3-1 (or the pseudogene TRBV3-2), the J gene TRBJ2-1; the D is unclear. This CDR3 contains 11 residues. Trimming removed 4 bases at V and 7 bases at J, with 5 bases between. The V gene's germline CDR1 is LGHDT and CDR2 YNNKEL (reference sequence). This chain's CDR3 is CASSLQNEQFF. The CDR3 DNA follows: TGTGCCAGCAGCCTACAAAATGAGCAGTTCTTC.

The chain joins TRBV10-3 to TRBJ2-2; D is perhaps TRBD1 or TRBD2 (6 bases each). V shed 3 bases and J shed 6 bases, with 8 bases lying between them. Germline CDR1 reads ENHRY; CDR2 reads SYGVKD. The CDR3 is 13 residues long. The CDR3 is CAISDGGPGELFF. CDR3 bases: TGTGCCATCAGTGATGGGGGGCCCGGGGAGCTGTTTTTT.

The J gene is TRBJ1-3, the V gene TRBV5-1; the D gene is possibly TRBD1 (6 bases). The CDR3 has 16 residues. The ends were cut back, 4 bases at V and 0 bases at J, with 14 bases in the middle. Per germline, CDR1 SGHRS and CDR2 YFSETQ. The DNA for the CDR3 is TGCGCCAGCAGCGCCCGGGGGCAATTCTCTGGAAACACCATATATTTT. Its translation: CASSARGQFSGNTIYF.

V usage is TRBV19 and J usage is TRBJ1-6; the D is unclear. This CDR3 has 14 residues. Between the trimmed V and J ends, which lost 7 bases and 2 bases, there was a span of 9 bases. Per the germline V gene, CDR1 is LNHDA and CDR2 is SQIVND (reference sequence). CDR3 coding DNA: TGTGCCAGTAAGCTGGAGACCTATAATTCACCCCTCCACTTT. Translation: CASKLETYNSPLHF.

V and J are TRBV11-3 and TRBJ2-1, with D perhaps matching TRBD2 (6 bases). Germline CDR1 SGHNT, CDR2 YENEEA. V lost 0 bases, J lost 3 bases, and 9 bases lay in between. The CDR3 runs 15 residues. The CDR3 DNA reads TGTGCCAGCAGCTTAGAGGGACTGGACTACAATGAGCAGTTCTTC. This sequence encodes CASSLEGLDYNEQFF.

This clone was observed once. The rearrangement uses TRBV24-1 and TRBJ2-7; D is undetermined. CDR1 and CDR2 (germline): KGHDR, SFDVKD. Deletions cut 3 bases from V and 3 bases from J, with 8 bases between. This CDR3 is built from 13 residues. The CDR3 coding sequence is TGTGCCACCAGTGATCCGGTTGGCTACGAGCAGTACTTC. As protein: CATSDPVGYEQYF.

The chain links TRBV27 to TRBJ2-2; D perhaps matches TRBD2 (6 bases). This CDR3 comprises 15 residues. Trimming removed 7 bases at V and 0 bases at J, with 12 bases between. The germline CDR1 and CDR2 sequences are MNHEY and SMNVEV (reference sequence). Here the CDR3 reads CASTGRSPNTGELFF. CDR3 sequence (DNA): TGTGCCAGCACCGGGAGAAGTCCGAACACCGGGGAGCTGTTTTTT.

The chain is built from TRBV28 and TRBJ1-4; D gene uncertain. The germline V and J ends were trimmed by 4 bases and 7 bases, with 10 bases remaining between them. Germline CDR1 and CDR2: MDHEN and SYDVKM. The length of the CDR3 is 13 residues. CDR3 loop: CASSYPLTEKLFF. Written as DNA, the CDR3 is TGTGCCAGCAGTTACCCCCTAACTGAAAAACTGTTTTTT.

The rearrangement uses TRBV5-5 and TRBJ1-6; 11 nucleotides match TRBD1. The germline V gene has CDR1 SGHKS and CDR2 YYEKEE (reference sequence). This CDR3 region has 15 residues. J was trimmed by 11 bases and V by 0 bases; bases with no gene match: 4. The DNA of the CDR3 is TGTGCCAGCAGCTTGGACGGGACAGGGGGGACACCCCTCCACTTT. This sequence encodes CASSLDGTGGTPLHF.

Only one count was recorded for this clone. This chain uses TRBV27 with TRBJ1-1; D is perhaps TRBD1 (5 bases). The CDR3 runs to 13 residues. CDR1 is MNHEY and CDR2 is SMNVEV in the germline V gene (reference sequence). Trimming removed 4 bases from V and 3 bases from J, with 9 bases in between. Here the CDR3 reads CASSSGGDTEAFF. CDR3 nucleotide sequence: TGTGCCAGCAGTTCGGGGGGGGACACTGAAGCTTTCTTT.

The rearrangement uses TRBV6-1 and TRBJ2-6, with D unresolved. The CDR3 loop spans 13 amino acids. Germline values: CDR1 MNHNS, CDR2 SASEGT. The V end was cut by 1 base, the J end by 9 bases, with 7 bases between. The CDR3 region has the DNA TGTGCCAGCAGTGAAGGGCAATTCAACGTCCTGACTTTC. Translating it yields CASSEGQFNVLTF.

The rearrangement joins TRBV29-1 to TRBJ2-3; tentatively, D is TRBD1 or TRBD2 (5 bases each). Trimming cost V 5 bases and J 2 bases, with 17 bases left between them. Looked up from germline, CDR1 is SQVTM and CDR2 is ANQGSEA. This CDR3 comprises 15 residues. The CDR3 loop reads CSVSLWDPYTDTQYF. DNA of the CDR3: TGCAGCGTTTCTCTGTGGGACCCTTACACAGATACGCAGTATTTT.

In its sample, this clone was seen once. This chain's CDR3 is CASSQVGGPKRNTDTQYF. For the CDR3, the DNA is TGTGCCAGCAGCCAAGTAGGTGGCCCCAAGCGGAACACAGATACGCAGTATTTT. The chain couples TRBV4-2 to TRBJ2-3, with a tentative D call TRBD2 (5 bases). The germline CDR1 and CDR2 sequences are LGHNA and YNFKEQ. This CDR3 comprises 18 residues. V lost 1 base to trimming and J lost 2 bases, with 19 bases between them.

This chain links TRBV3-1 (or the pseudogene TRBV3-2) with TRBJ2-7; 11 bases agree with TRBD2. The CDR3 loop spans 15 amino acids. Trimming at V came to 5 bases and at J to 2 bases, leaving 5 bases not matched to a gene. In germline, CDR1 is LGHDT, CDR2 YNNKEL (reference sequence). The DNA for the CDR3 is TGTGCCAGCAGCAATAGCGGGAGGGTCCCCTACGAGCAGTACTTC. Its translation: CASSNSGRVPYEQYF.

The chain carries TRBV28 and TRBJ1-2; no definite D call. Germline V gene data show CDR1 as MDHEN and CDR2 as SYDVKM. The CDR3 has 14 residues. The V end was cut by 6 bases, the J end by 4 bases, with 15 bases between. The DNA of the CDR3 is TGTGCCAGCAGCCTTAACCATCCCTCCTATGGCTACACCTTC. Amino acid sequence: CASSLNHPSYGYTF.